The clone carrying this T cell receptor beta chain was recorded a few times. Its antigen is as yet unknown. This entry belongs to a study of cytomegalovirus exposure and HLA in healthy donors. General study points: Sequence variants that were highly shared formed a cluster that was likely a sequencing artifact. Several of the most significant clusters appeared, in a later analysis, to be linked to common viral pathogens. About 90% or about 30% of the time was how often most TCR beta V segments were productive, according to an earlier analysis. As immune exposure information, only CMV serostatus was available.

Primers included in the PCR were 60 Vbeta and 13 Jbeta primers. Sequencing was performed with immunoSEQ multiplex PCR; in TCRdb, only in-frame clones are kept and a portion is missing. The sample has about 130,000 clones, around 75% seen once. Germline CDR1 is MNHEY and CDR2 is SMNVEV (reference sequence). V was shortened by 2 bases and J by 4 bases, with 8 bases between the two germline ends. The CDR3 spans 13 residues. This sequence originates from a man aged 35 to 55 in good health and CMV-seronegative. The source material was PBMCs. V usage is TRBV27 and J usage is TRBJ1-1, with a weak D call TRBD1 (6 bases). The CDR3 protein is CASSLVGGTEAFF. CDR3 sequence (DNA): TGTGCCAGCAGTTTAGTAGGGGGCACTGAAGCTTTCTTT.